This T cell receptor beta chain was found in a study of response to subunit inactivated influenza vaccine. The CDR3 totals 15 residues. Germline CDR1 SGHRS, CDR2 YFSETQ. V gave up 4 bases and J gave up 0 bases; unmatched junction bases: 4. Only a few counts were recorded for this clonotype. TCRdb reprocessed the RT-PCR reads via MiXCR and lists one record per CDR3 protein. The sample has 500,000 to 550,000 distinct CDR3 sequences; under 9% are singletons. This rearrangement joins TRBV5-1 to TRBJ2-3, with TRBD2 matching over 8 bases. The clonotype originates from a man between 50 and 75 years old who received an inactivated influenza vaccine. The sample in question was PBMCs from blood, obtained around 25 months after vaccination. The chain's CDR3 is CASSRGGSSTDTQYF. In nucleotides, the CDR3 is TGCGCCAGCAGCCGCGGGGGGTCGAGCACAGATACGCAGTATTTT.